The next 32 T cell receptor beta chains were all read from a single sample in a study of blood T cells in healthy people across ages. A J-beta primer mix and a sample-barcoded 5' primer were used in a second PCR of about 7 to 12 cycles. Each CDR3 protein gets one entry after TCRdb re-called the 5' RACE reads with MiXCR. There are roughly 1.5 million distinct CDR3 sequences in the sample; under 55% occur only once, and about 4.1% lies in the top ten. Source material: blood. The receptor set was obtained from a woman in her late teens or twenties in good health.

This clonotype came up once. The chain is built from TRBV2 and TRBJ2-3, with D perhaps TRBD1 or TRBD2 (5 bases each). Germline V CDR1 and CDR2: SNHLY, FYNNEI. V was shortened by 3 bases and J by 0 bases, with 7 bases between the two germline ends. This CDR3 is 14 amino acids long. DNA for the CDR3: TGTGCCAGCAGTGATGAGGGGAGCACAGATACGCAGTATTTT. Amino acids: CASSDEGSTDTQYF.

The chain couples TRBV29-1 to TRBJ1-2; maybe TRBD1 (5 bases). This CDR3 is 13 amino acids long. From germline, CDR1 is SQVTM and CDR2 ANQGSEA. Trimming left V 8 bases short and J 7 bases short, with 20 bases between. The CDR3 is CSTHGAGWSGYTF. As DNA, the CDR3 is TGCAGCACCCATGGGGCAGGGTGGAGTGGCTACACCTTC.

The chain joins TRBV5-5 to TRBJ1-6, with D unresolved. V lost 0 bases and J lost 5, with 6 bases in between. Per the germline V gene, CDR1 is SGHKS and CDR2 is YYEKEE (reference sequence). The CDR3 spans 14 residues. CDR3 DNA sequence: TGTGCCAGCAGCTTGGTGGCAGATAATTCACCCCTCCACTTT. It yields the protein CASSLVADNSPLHF.

The chain has TRBV7-3 and TRBJ2-5; the D gene is possibly TRBD1 (6 bases). Germline V gene lookup returns CDR1 SGHTA and CDR2 FQGTGA. Between the trimmed V and J ends, which lost 1 base and 7 bases, there was a span of 10 bases. This CDR3 is 13 amino acids long. The CDR3 DNA follows: TGTGCCAGCAGCTTAATCGAAGGGGGGACCCAGTACTTC. Its translation: CASSLIEGGTQYF.

Remarks on this clonotype: Compared with germline, one end of the junction differs, possibly owing to a read error. The genes are TRBV6-4 and TRBJ2-3; 8 nucleotides match TRBD1. Germline loops: CDR1 MRHNA, CDR2 SNTAGT. The CDR3 is 16 amino acids. The CDR3 reads CASSAEAGGRADMQYF. The DNA of the CDR3 is TGTGCCAGCAGTGCCGAAGCAGGGGGCCGGGCAGATATGCAGTATTTT.

The chain uses TRBV6-2 or TRBV6-3 and TRBJ1-1; D gene unclear. Looked up from germline, CDR1 is MNHEY and CDR2 is SVGEGT. The V and J ends lost 2 bases and 1 base respectively, with 8 bases between them. The CDR3 is made up of 14 amino acids. The CDR3 region has the DNA TGTGCCAGCAGTTACGCGCGGACGAACACTGAAGCTTTCTTT. Its translation is CASSYARTNTEAFF.

The chain recombines TRBV10-2 with TRBJ2-7, with D possibly TRBD1 on 7 matching bases. V dropped 0 bases and J dropped 2 bases, with 14 bases sitting between them. The CDR3 has 16 residues. CDR1 WSHSY and CDR2 SAAADI come from the germline V gene. The CDR3, as DNA: TGCGCCAGCAGTGAGTCGCGGGACAGCGGAGCCTACGAGCAGTACTTC. Residues: CASSESRDSGAYEQYF.

This chain uses TRBV2 with TRBJ2-7, with 8 bases matching TRBD2. V trimming: 4 bases; J trimming: 7 bases; junction bases outside the gene matches: 9. CDR1 and CDR2 (germline): SNHLY, FYNNEI. The CDR3 spans 14 residues. CDR3 coding DNA: TGTGCCAGCAGTGGGAGTAGCGGGGTCGGGGAGCAGTACTTC. Amino acid sequence: CASSGSSGVGEQYF. The variable domain in full, with the rest retrieved from reference TRBV2 and TRBJ2-7, is EPEVTQTPSHQVTQMGQEVILRCVPISNHLYFYWYRQILGQKVEFLVSFYNNEISEKSEIFDDQFSVERPDGSNFTLKIRSTKLEDSAMYFCASSGSSGVGEQYFGPGTRLTVT.

The CDR3 loop reads CASSQGGATEQFF. The CDR3 nucleotides read TGCGCCAGCAGCCAGGGAGGGGCTACTGAGCAGTTCTTC. The V call is TRBV5-1, the J call TRBJ2-1; 7 bases line up with TRBD2. The CDR3 contains 13 residues. Per the germline V gene, CDR1 is SGHRS and CDR2 is YFSETQ. The trim removed 4 bases at V and 9 bases at J, leaving 7 bases unmatched.

The chain employs TRBV7-9 and TRBJ1-1, with 8 bases identical to TRBD1. CDR1 is SEHNR and CDR2 is FQNEAQ in the germline V gene (reference sequence). V lost 3 bases and J lost 14; bases outside the gene matches: 5. The CDR3 has 11 residues. The DNA of the CDR3 is TGTGCCAGCAGCTTGGGACAGGTCGACTTCTTT. Encoded protein: CASSLGQVDFF.

The chain recombines TRBV5-1 with TRBJ1-1; TRBD1 matches 7 bases. CDR3 length equals 14 residues. Trimming at V came to 3 bases and at J to 1 base, leaving 3 bases not matched to a gene. The germline gives CDR1 SGHRS, CDR2 YFSETQ. In DNA, the CDR3 is TGCGCCAGCAGCTCGGGACAGACGAACACTGAAGCTTTCTTT. Its protein is CASSSGQTNTEAFF.

The chain joins TRBV2 to TRBJ2-3; possible D gene TRBD2, 6 bases. Trimming left V 6 bases short and J 14 bases short, with 24 bases between. Germline CDR1 is SNHLY and CDR2 is FYNNEI. The CDR3 loop spans 14 amino acids. CDR3 nucleotides: TGTGCCAGCAGCGAACCTACGGGACTCCACTCTCCGTATTTT. Encoded protein: CASSEPTGLHSPYF.

This clonotype was recorded many times. The J gene is TRBJ1-2, the V gene TRBV11-2, with 9 bases lining up with TRBD1. CDR1 SGHAT and CDR2 FQNNGV come from the germline V gene. The V segment lost 5 bases and the J segment 2 bases; nucleotides outside the gene matches: 3. CDR3 length: 14 residues. CDR3 sequence: CASSPTGGNYGYTF. DNA for the CDR3: TGTGCCAGCAGCCCTACAGGGGGCAACTATGGCTACACCTTC.

The V call is TRBV18, the J call TRBJ2-1; 10 bases agree with TRBD1. Germline-derived CDR1 and CDR2 are KGHSH and LQKENI. Trimming at V came to 3 bases and at J to 9 bases, leaving 8 bases not matched to a gene. The CDR3 is made up of 15 amino acids. The CDR3: CASSPPTRQGAEQFF. The CDR3 DNA reads as TGTGCCAGCTCACCCCCTACCCGACAGGGGGCTGAGCAGTTCTTC.

In the case of this clonotype: Sequence at one end of the junction differs from germline and may be a read error. The V gene is TRBV28, the J gene TRBJ2-3; 11 positions match TRBD2. There are 15 residues in the CDR3. Germline V gene sequence: CDR1 MDHEN, CDR2 SYDVKM. This CDR3 reads CAGSLTSGIADTQYF. Written as DNA, the CDR3 is TGTGCCGGCAGTCTGACTAGCGGGATTGCAGATACGCAGTATTTT. Complete variable domain (other parts from reference TRBV28 and TRBJ2-3): DVKVTQSSRYLVKRTGEKVFLECVQDMDHENMFWYRQDPGLGLRLIYFSYDVKMKEKGDIPEGYSVSREKKERFSLILESASTNQTSMYLCAGSLTSGIADTQYFGPGTRLTVL.

The gene calls are TRBV20-1 and TRBJ2-1; TRBD1 matches at 9 bases. Germline CDR1 and CDR2: DFQATT and SNEGSKA (reference sequence). The CDR3 has 19 amino acids. With V trimmed by 6 bases and J by 1 base, 19 bases remained unmatched. The CDR3 sequence is CSANPGQGGLMRSYNEQFF. CDR3 nucleotides: TGCAGTGCAAATCCGGGACAGGGCGGTCTGATGAGGTCCTACAATGAGCAGTTCTTC.

The chain has TRBV20-1 and TRBJ2-5, with no clear D. The CDR3 covers 12 residues. Germline CDR1 and CDR2: DFQATT and SNEGSKA (reference sequence). With 3 bases removed from V and 7 bases from J, the gap between germline ends came to 12 bases. CDR3 region: CSASRYGGTQYF. The CDR3 DNA reads TGCAGTGCTAGTCGGTACGGTGGGACCCAGTACTTC.

The chain combines TRBV2 with TRBJ1-1, with a tentative D call TRBD1 (6 bases). Looked up from germline, CDR1 is SNHLY and CDR2 is FYNNEI. The CDR3 sequence is 14 residues long. Trimming took 7 bases from V and 0 from J, leaving 12 bases between them. The CDR3 bases are TGTGCCAGCAAGAAGGGGGGCATGAACACTGAAGCTTTCTTT. Translation gives CASKKGGMNTEAFF. The variable domain in full, completed from reference TRBV2 and TRBJ1-1, reads EPEVTQTPSHQVTQMGQEVILRCVPISNHLYFYWYRQILGQKVEFLVSFYNNEISEKSEIFDDQFSVERPDGSNFTLKIRSTKLEDSAMYFCASKKGGMNTEAFFGQGTRLTVV.

The sample holds one count of this clonotype. The chain links TRBV20-1 to TRBJ1-5; the match to TRBD1 covers 7 bases. This CDR3 has 13 amino acids. Germline CDR1 and CDR2: DFQATT and SNEGSKA (reference sequence). J lost 6 bases, V lost 3 bases, and 5 bases had no gene match. Written as DNA, the CDR3 is TGCAGTGCTAGGCGGCAGGGGGTTCAGCCCCAGCATTTT. It encodes CSARRQGVQPQHF.

The chain employs TRBV18 and TRBJ2-7; 9 nucleotides match TRBD2. The germline V gene has CDR1 KGHSH and CDR2 LQKENI. J gave up 4 bases and V 6 bases, and 7 bases lay outside the gene matches. The CDR3 has 14 amino acids. DNA for the CDR3: TGTGCCAGCTCCCGACGGACTAGCGCGTACGAGCAGTACTTC. It specifies CASSRRTSAYEQYF.

CDR3 loop: CASSIINYGYTF. For the CDR3, the DNA is TGTGCCAGCAGTATCATTAACTATGGCTACACCTTC. The chain uses TRBV28 and TRBJ1-2; no reliable D call. CDR1 and CDR2 from the germline V gene are MDHEN and SYDVKM. V was pared by 5 bases and J by 1 base, with 5 bases between. This CDR3 has 12 amino acids.

The genes are TRBV7-2 and TRBJ1-5; possible D gene TRBD1, 6 bases. This CDR3 contains 18 residues. Germline CDR1 SGHTA, CDR2 FQGNSA. The V end was cut by 0 bases, the J end by 6 bases, with 21 bases between. The chain's CDR3 is CASSLALLRGTHVQPQHF. The CDR3 DNA follows: TGTGCCAGCAGCTTAGCGCTACTCAGGGGAACTCATGTTCAGCCCCAGCATTTT.

On this clonotype: An end of the junction differs from the germline gene, which may be a read error. The V gene is TRBV10-3, the J gene TRBJ2-4; TRBD1 matches 8 bases. The DNA end favors TRBJ2-5, so the J call may be wrong. The CDR3 has 14 amino acids. CDR1 and CDR2 from the germline V gene are ENHRY and SYGVKD. The CDR3 region is CAISEAGGQGTQYF. The CDR3 DNA sequence: TGTGCCATCAGTGAGGCAGGGGGCCAAGGGACCCAGTACTTC.

The V call is TRBV3-1, the J call TRBJ2-1; either TRBD1 or TRBD2 may fit D (6 bases each). The CDR3 covers 13 residues. V was trimmed by 1 base and J by 10 bases, leaving 11 bases between them. CDR1 and CDR2 from the germline V gene are LGHDT and YNNKEL (reference sequence). The CDR3 bases are TGTGCCAGCAGCCAAGGGGGGGCTAGCGAGCAGTTCTTC. Residues: CASSQGGASEQFF.

This clonotype was counted only a few times. The chain has TRBV6-2 or TRBV6-3 and TRBJ1-6; D gene ambiguous. V shed 0 bases and J shed 4 bases, with 7 bases lying between them. Germline V gives CDR1 MNHEY, CDR2 SVGEGT. The CDR3 loop spans 15 amino acids. The CDR3 DNA follows: TGTGCCAGCAGTTACTCCGCACGGTATAATTCACCCCTCCACTTT. Its translation is CASSYSARYNSPLHF.

The chain combines TRBV5-1 with TRBJ2-7; D gene unclear. V dropped 4 bases and J dropped 3 bases, with 11 bases sitting between them. From germline, CDR1 is SGHRS and CDR2 YFSETQ. The CDR3 has 13 residues. The CDR3 nucleotides read TGCGCCAGCAGCGTACTCCGGAACTACGAGCAGTACTTC. This gives the protein CASSVLRNYEQYF. Full variable domain (rest looked up from reference TRBV5-1 and TRBJ2-7): KAGVTQTPRYLIKTRGQQVTLSCSPISGHRSVSWYQQTPGQGLQFLFEYFSETQRNKGNFPGRFSGRQFSNSRSEMNVSTLELGDSALYLCASSVLRNYEQYFGPGTRLTVT.

V gene TRBV30 combines with J gene TRBJ1-5; no clear D. CDR1 and CDR2 (germline): GTSNPN, SVGIG (reference sequence). V was pared by 2 bases and J by 2 bases, with 13 bases between. This CDR3 region has 15 residues. The CDR3 region has the DNA TGTGCCTGGAGTCGGCGCGTGGGTGGCAATCAGCCCCAGCATTTT. Its protein is CAWSRRVGGNQPQHF.

This clonotype was seen at least ten times. The gene calls are TRBV9 and TRBJ2-7, with 8 nucleotides matching TRBD2. The length of the CDR3 is 15 residues. With 3 bases clipped from V and 0 bases from J, the junction kept 5 bases outside the gene matches. The germline gives CDR1 SGDLS, CDR2 YYNGEE. CDR3 bases: TGTGCCAGCAGCGCAACTAGCGGAACCTCCTACGAGCAGTACTTC. Translated, it gives CASSATSGTSYEQYF.

This clonotype was detected only a few times. The chain has TRBV12-3 or TRBV12-4 and TRBJ1-5, with D possibly being TRBD1 (6 bases). Trimming removed 7 bases from V and 3 bases from J, with 10 bases in between. The CDR3 is 13 amino acids. CDR3 coding DNA: TGTGCCAGCACCGGGACACCCAATCAGCCCCAGCATTTT. Translation: CASTGTPNQPQHF.

The CDR3 reads CSAKGQYNEQFF. The CDR3 DNA follows: TGCAGCGCGAAAGGACAGTACAATGAGCAGTTCTTC. This chain links TRBV29-1 with TRBJ2-1; TRBD1 might be the D (6 bases). V shed 7 bases and J shed 4 bases, with 11 bases lying between them. The germline V gene encodes CDR1 SQVTM and CDR2 ANQGSEA. CDR3 length: 12 residues.

In this sample, this clonotype turned up a few times. The chain carries TRBV20-1 and TRBJ2-5; 8 positions match TRBD2. The better agreement between TRBJ2-7 and the DNA end casts doubt on the J call. Germline CDR1 DFQATT, CDR2 SNEGSKA (reference sequence). CDR3 length: 15 amino acids. Here the CDR3 reads CSARDSAGGSYEQYF. CDR3 sequence (DNA): TGCAGTGCTAGAGATTCGGCGGGAGGTTCTTACGAGCAGTACTTC.

This clonotype has more than one count but fewer than ten. The chain recombines TRBV20-1 with TRBJ1-1; 7 bases agree with TRBD1. V gave up 5 bases and J gave up 8 bases; unmatched junction bases: 5. CDR3 length: 11 amino acids. In germline, CDR1 is DFQATT, CDR2 SNEGSKA (reference sequence). In nucleotides, the CDR3 is TGCAGTGCTTTAGACAGGGCCGAAGCTTTCTTT. Amino acids: CSALDRAEAFF.